Here is one TCR beta chain with its context. The target of this receptor is not known. Base-call qualities are not available, and no considerably larger clone is one nucleotide away. This record comes from a study of breast tumors, draining lymph nodes, adjacent tissues (dated by TCRdb to the mid-2010s). About the investigation overall: In breast cancer patients, the study compared the TCR beta repertoires of tumor, adjacent nontumor tissue and axillary lymph nodes. In human breast cancer, the study set out to assess how tumor, surrounding tissue and draining lymph node repertoires relate to one another and whether T cells might be exchanged between them.

Sequencing was performed on an Illumina HiSeq 2000. Multiplex PCR amplification was used to build the TCR beta chain libraries. The amplified TCR beta chain products were analyzed by high-throughput sequencing. TCRdb itself trimmed the public reads at Q25 with fastp, ran MiXCR and retained productive beta chains. Entries that share a CDR3 protein sequence are merged under the most common genes and DNA. The sample contains about 230,000 distinct CDR3 sequences, about 32% of them found a single time. The ten largest clones represent 1.4% of the sample. Study-level results and caveats: Tumor T-cell repertoires showed less diversity than lymph node repertoires and more diversity than nontumor tissue repertoires, and tumor T-cell repertoires showed preferential V and J gene usage. Rather than being directly demonstrated, the conclusion that tumor T cells originate in lymph nodes was presented as consistent with a hypothesis. The similarity between tumor and nontumor tissue repertoires was significantly greater in luminal-like breast cancer than in basal-like breast cancer. The data were considered consistent with the idea that most tumor T cells come from the lymph node and then expand in tumor tissue.

The axillary draining lymph nodes of breast cancer patients were the source of the lymph node samples. The TCR sequence derives from a female donor with breast cancer. Some clones in this sample may be carry-over from other donors' samples. The specimen was axillary lymph node tissue.

The CDR3 amino acid sequence is: CASDGTAYTDTQYF. The sequence in DNA is TGTGCCAGCGACGGGACAGCCTACACAGATACGCAGTATTTT. The V and J segments used are TRBV7-2 and TRBJ2-3; TRBD1 agrees with 7 junctional bases. The V end gives up 8 bases and the J end 2 bases, leaving 7 bases in the junction not matched to a gene. The germline V gene yields SGHTA for CDR1 and FQGNSA for CDR2. The CDR3 runs 14 amino acids, cysteine and phenylalanine included. The CDR3 DNA has 42 bases and is translated from base 1.